One T cell receptor beta chain is described in this entry. Assay used: immunoSEQ multiplex PCR; TCRdb lists only in-frame clones, some missing. The sample carries fewer than 110,000 clones, roughly 90% recorded once. The germline V gene encodes CDR1 SGHVS and CDR2 FNYEAQ. The CDR3 contains 15 residues. The V gene lost 1 base and the J gene lost 3 bases, with 10 bases spanning the gap. This sample is drawn from a study of T cell responses to AZD1222 COVID-19 vaccine. The chain uses TRBV7-6 and TRBJ2-1; D unresolved. The sequencing here drew on peripheral blood, taken on day 0 of AZD1222 vaccination. The TCR was taken from an adult in good health. In DNA, the CDR3 is TGTGCCAGCAGCTTAGAAGTGCGATTCTACAATGAGCAGTTCTTC. Protein sequence: CASSLEVRFYNEQFF.